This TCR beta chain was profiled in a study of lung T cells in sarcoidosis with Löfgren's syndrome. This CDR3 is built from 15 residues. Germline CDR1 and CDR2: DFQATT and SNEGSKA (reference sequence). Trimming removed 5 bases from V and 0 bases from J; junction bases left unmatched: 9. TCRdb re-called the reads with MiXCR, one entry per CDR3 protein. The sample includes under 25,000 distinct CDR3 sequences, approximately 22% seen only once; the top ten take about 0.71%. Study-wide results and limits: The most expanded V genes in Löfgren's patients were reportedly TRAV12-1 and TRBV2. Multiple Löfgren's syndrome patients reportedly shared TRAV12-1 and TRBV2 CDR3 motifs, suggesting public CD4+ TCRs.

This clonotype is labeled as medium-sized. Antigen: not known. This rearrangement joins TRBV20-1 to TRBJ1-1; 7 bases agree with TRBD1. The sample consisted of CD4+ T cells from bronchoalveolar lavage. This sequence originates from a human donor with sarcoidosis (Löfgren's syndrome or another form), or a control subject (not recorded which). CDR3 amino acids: CSAYQGGGVNTEAFF. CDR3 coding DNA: TGCAGTGCTTATCAGGGGGGAGGGGTGAACACTGAAGCTTTCTTT.